These 10 T cell receptor beta chains came from one sample sequenced in a study of blood T cell repertoires in COVID-19. Sequencing was performed with immunoSEQ multiplex PCR; in TCRdb, only in-frame clones are kept and a portion is missing. This sample has 50,000 to 80,000 clones; roughly 90% occur once, and the top ten carry over 8%. Material: peripheral blood. Source of these receptors: a woman older than 75 with active COVID-19.

The chain employs TRBV5-1 and TRBJ1-5; TRBD1 aligns across 8 bases. Germline CDR1 SGHRS, CDR2 YFSETQ. CDR3 length: 16 residues. The junction had 10 bases not matched to a gene; V was cut back by 4 bases and J by 4 bases. The CDR3 DNA reads TGCGCCAGCAGCCTGGATAGGACAGGGACGAATCAGCCCCAGCATTTT. As protein: CASSLDRTGTNQPQHF.

This clone was detected once. This rearrangement joins TRBV27 to TRBJ2-7, with 14 bases that match TRBD2. This CDR3 has 15 amino acids. Germline loops: CDR1 MNHEY, CDR2 SMNVEV (reference sequence). J gave up 8 bases and V 0 bases, and 3 bases lay outside the gene matches. Here the CDR3 reads CASSLSTSGGGQQYF. As DNA, the CDR3 is TGTGCCAGCAGTTTATCGACTAGCGGGGGGGGACAGCAGTACTTC.

The chain carries TRBV12-1 and TRBJ2-3; TRBD1 was called by the table and not checked on the DNA. TRBV12-1 is a recognized pseudogene. There are 17 residues in the CDR3. CDR3 loop: CASSTRIGQPDTDTQYF. The DNA of the CDR3 is TGTGCCAGCAGCACACGAATCGGACAGCCTGACACAGATACGCAGTATTTT.

The gene calls are TRBV5-1 and TRBJ2-1; weak D call: TRBD1 (5 bases). The germline CDR1 and CDR2 sequences are SGHRS and YFSETQ. V was cut by 4 bases and J by 6 bases, with 17 bases left in between. This CDR3 spans 15 amino acids. CDR3 in amino acids: CASSELPDSFNEQFF. The CDR3 DNA reads as TGCGCCAGCAGCGAACTCCCTGACAGCTTCAATGAGCAGTTCTTC.

The rearrangement joins TRBV19 to TRBJ1-5; 8 positions agree with TRBD1. The CDR3 has 15 amino acids. V dropped 4 bases and J dropped 6; count of bases not matched to a gene: 8. CDR1 and CDR2 from the germline V gene are LNHDA and SQIVND (reference sequence). The CDR3 reads CASSTSGGRGQPQHF. In nucleotides, the CDR3 is TGTGCCAGTAGTACTTCAGGGGGCAGGGGTCAGCCCCAGCATTTT.

The chain recombines TRBV19 with TRBJ2-3; 7 bases are shared with TRBD2. Germline V gene lookup returns CDR1 LNHDA and CDR2 SQIVND (reference sequence). J lost 1 base, V lost 3 bases, and 7 bases had no gene match. This CDR3 region has 16 residues. The CDR3 coding sequence is TGTGCCAGTAGTATGGGTGGGAGGGGTGGCACAGATACGCAGTATTTT. It specifies CASSMGGRGGTDTQYF.

The chain links TRBV6-5 to TRBJ1-5; weak D call: TRBD1 (6 bases). Germline assignment: CDR1 MNHEY and CDR2 SVGAGI. This CDR3 is 15 amino acids long. Between the trimmed V and J ends, which lost 0 bases and 3 bases, there was a span of 9 bases. CDR3 DNA sequence: TGTGCCAGCAGTTACTCCGGACAGATCAATCAGCCCCAGCATTTT. Translation: CASSYSGQINQPQHF.

The V and J genes are TRBV28 and TRBJ2-5, with 10 nucleotides matching TRBD2. J lost 0 bases, V lost 4 bases, and 17 bases had no gene match. Germline V lookup: CDR1 MDHEN, CDR2 SYDVKM. This CDR3 is 20 amino acids long. CDR3 loop: CASSSVGTSVGRTDQETQYF. The CDR3 nucleotides read TGTGCCAGCAGTTCGGTGGGGACTAGCGTGGGAAGAACAGACCAAGAGACCCAGTACTTC.

The gene calls are TRBV7-8 and TRBJ1-5; no clear D gene. The CDR3 extends over 15 amino acids. The germline V gene encodes CDR1 SGHVS and CDR2 FQNEAQ. Trimming stripped 1 base from V and 7 bases from J, with 14 bases between. The CDR3 here is CASSLGAANRQPQHF. CDR3 nucleotide sequence: TGTGCCAGCAGCTTAGGGGCAGCTAATCGGCAGCCCCAGCATTTT.

The gene calls are TRBV24-1 and TRBJ1-2; D possibly corresponds to TRBD1 (6 bases). The germline gives CDR1 KGHDR, CDR2 SFDVKD. The CDR3 has 15 residues. V gave up 2 bases and J gave up 4 bases, with 13 bases separating them. CDR3 in DNA: TGTGCCACCAGTGATTCGGGGGGGGCGAGCTATGGCTACACCTTC. As protein: CATSDSGGASYGYTF.